A selection of T cell receptor beta chains follows, all from one sample in a study of T-cell reconstitution after alpha-beta-depleted transplantation in children. TCRdb passed the PCR reads through MiXCR, listing each CDR3 protein once. This sample has approximately 110,000 distinct CDR3 sequences, with 10% found just once. Sequencing used PBMCs, obtained before TCRalphabeta/CD19-depleted stem cell transplant. The receptors originated from a boy under 10 years old with acute lymphoblastic leukemia, due to receive a stem cell transplant. CDR3s include the opening cysteine and the closing phenylalanine or tryptophan. Each record gives: V gene, J gene, clone size, D gene, CDR3 DNA, CDR3 protein. A D gene is named only where the DNA matches it firmly. The size field is filled for only some rows; it gives once, few, many or a size class.

V gene: TRBV24-1
J gene: TRBJ1-1
clone size: -
D gene: -
CDR3 DNA: TGTGCCACCAGTCAGGGGCCTGCCGAAGCTTTCTTT
CDR3 protein: CATSQGPAEAFF

V gene: TRBV5-1
J gene: TRBJ1-5
clone size: few
D gene: -
CDR3 DNA: TGCGCCAGCAGCTTGGGGGACCAAATCAATCAGCCCCAGCATTTT
CDR3 protein: CASSLGDQINQPQHF

V gene: TRBV3-1
J gene: TRBJ2-5
clone size: few
D gene: -
CDR3 DNA: TGTGCCAGCAGCCAAGATCTTAACCAAGAGACCCAGTACTTC
CDR3 protein: CASSQDLNQETQYF

V gene: TRBV5-1
J gene: TRBJ2-1
clone size: many
D gene: -
CDR3 DNA: TGCGCCAGCAGCTTGTCGGGACTGACAGCAACGTTTGAGCAGTTCTTC
CDR3 protein: CASSLSGLTATFEQFF

V gene: TRBV12-3/TRBV12-4
J gene: TRBJ1-2
clone size: few
D gene: TRBD1
CDR3 DNA: TGTACCTTCAGTACCGGGACAGCCAACGGTGCAGCTAACTATGGCTACACCTTC
CDR3 protein: CTFSTGTANGAANYGYTF

V gene: TRBV27
J gene: TRBJ1-5
clone size: many
D gene: -
CDR3 DNA: TGTGCCAGCAGTTTAAGCCCTGCCCTTTCACAGGGAGATCAGCCCCAGCATTTT
CDR3 protein: CASSLSPALSQGDQPQHF

V gene: TRBV5-5
J gene: TRBJ1-2
clone size: many
D gene: -
CDR3 DNA: TGTGCCAGCAGCTCACTGACAGACTATGGCTACACCTTC
CDR3 protein: CASSSLTDYGYTF

V gene: TRBV5-1
J gene: TRBJ1-2
clone size: few
D gene: -
CDR3 DNA: TGCGCCAGCAGCTTGGTCCCCAGTGAGGACTATGGCTACACCTTC
CDR3 protein: CASSLVPSEDYGYTF

V gene: TRBV5-1
J gene: TRBJ1-5
clone size: -
D gene: TRBD1
CDR3 DNA: TGCGCCAGCAGGGCCGGGACAGGGCTTCAGCCCCAGCATTTT
CDR3 protein: CASRAGTGLQPQHF

V gene: TRBV20-1
J gene: TRBJ1-1
clone size: many
D gene: -
CDR3 DNA: TGCAGTGCTGATCTCCGGGACAAGGCCAAATTTGAAGCTTTCTTT
CDR3 protein: CSADLRDKAKFEAFF

V gene: TRBV5-5
J gene: TRBJ1-2
clone size: many
D gene: -
CDR3 DNA: TGTGCCAGCAGCTTAGAAGCGAACTATGGCTACACCTTC
CDR3 protein: CASSLEANYGYTF

V gene: TRBV12-3/TRBV12-4
J gene: TRBJ2-1
clone size: few
D gene: -
CDR3 DNA: TGTGCCAGCAGTTCCGCGGAAAACAATGAGCAGTTCTTC
CDR3 protein: CASSSAENNEQFF

V gene: TRBV29-1
J gene: TRBJ2-7
clone size: -
D gene: -
CDR3 DNA: TGCAGCGTTCGACAGGACGCCTACGAGCAGTACTTC
CDR3 protein: CSVRQDAYEQYF

V gene: TRBV6-4
J gene: TRBJ2-3
clone size: -
D gene: TRBD1
CDR3 DNA: TGTGCCAGCAGTGACCAACAGGGGGGAACGCAGTATTTT
CDR3 protein: CASSDQQGGTQYF

V gene: TRBV7-6
J gene: TRBJ2-2
clone size: many
D gene: -
CDR3 DNA: TGTGCCAGCAGCCGAATTATCAAGGGTGGGGAGCTGTTTTTT
CDR3 protein: CASSRIIKGGELFF

V gene: TRBV6-5
J gene: TRBJ2-2
clone size: many
D gene: -
CDR3 DNA: TGTGCCAGCAGTTACACCGGGGTCGGGGAGCTGTTTTTT
CDR3 protein: CASSYTGVGELFF

V gene: TRBV6-1
J gene: TRBJ2-5
clone size: once
D gene: -
CDR3 DNA: TGTGCCAGCAGTAGAGGAGTGAGGGAGACCCAGTACTTC
CDR3 protein: CASSRGVRETQYF

V gene: TRBV5-1
J gene: TRBJ1-3
clone size: -
D gene: -
CDR3 DNA: TGCGCCAGCAGCTTGGAGGTCTCTGGAAACACCATATATTTT
CDR3 protein: CASSLEVSGNTIYF

V gene: TRBV18
J gene: TRBJ2-2
clone size: few
D gene: TRBD2
CDR3 DNA: TGTGCCAGCTCACCATCGGCGACTAGCGTGAACACCGGGGAGCTGTTTTTT
CDR3 protein: CASSPSATSVNTGELFF

V gene: TRBV5-1
J gene: TRBJ2-7
clone size: -
D gene: TRBD2
CDR3 DNA: TGCGCCAGCAGTAAGGCCAGCGGGAGTTTCTCCTACGAGCAGTACTTC
CDR3 protein: CASSKASGSFSYEQYF

V gene: TRBV5-1
J gene: TRBJ2-1
clone size: few
D gene: -
CDR3 DNA: TGCGCCAGCAGCGATTTCTTTACCTGGGGTGCCTACAATGAGCAGTTCTTC
CDR3 protein: CASSDFFTWGAYNEQFF

V gene: TRBV20-1
J gene: TRBJ2-3
clone size: many
D gene: TRBD1
CDR3 DNA: TGCAGTGCTAGGACAGGGAATGGGACAGATACGCAGTATTTT
CDR3 protein: CSARTGNGTDTQYF

V gene: TRBV5-5
J gene: TRBJ2-2
clone size: many
D gene: -
CDR3 DNA: TGTGCCAGCAGCTTTTCGGGCGGGGAGCTGTTTTTT
CDR3 protein: CASSFSGGELFF

V gene: TRBV20-1
J gene: TRBJ1-1
clone size: -
D gene: TRBD1
CDR3 DNA: TGCAGTGCTAGAAGGCCTAGACAGGGTAGGACTGAAGCTTTCTTT
CDR3 protein: CSARRPRQGRTEAFF

V gene: TRBV5-1
J gene: TRBJ1-6
clone size: many
D gene: -
CDR3 DNA: TGCGCCAGCAGCCGGACCGCTGATTCACCCCTCCACTTT
CDR3 protein: CASSRTADSPLHF

V gene: TRBV10-3
J gene: TRBJ1-1
clone size: few
D gene: -
CDR3 DNA: TGTGCCATCGGTAGGGACCTGCGGGAAGCTTTCTTT
CDR3 protein: CAIGRDLREAFF

V gene: TRBV7-9
J gene: TRBJ2-1
clone size: few
D gene: -
CDR3 DNA: TGTGCCAGCGGGAGTATAGGTGAGCAGTTCTTC
CDR3 protein: CASGSIGEQFF

V gene: TRBV10-2
J gene: TRBJ2-5
clone size: few
D gene: -
CDR3 DNA: TGCGCCAGCAGTGAGCGGCACCAAGAGACCCAGTACTTC
CDR3 protein: CASSERHQETQYF

V gene: TRBV5-1
J gene: TRBJ2-2
clone size: few
D gene: -
CDR3 DNA: TGCGCCAGCAGCCTTCTACAGGGAAACACCGGGGAGCTGTTTTTT
CDR3 protein: CASSLLQGNTGELFF

V gene: TRBV6-1
J gene: TRBJ2-7
clone size: few
D gene: TRBD2
CDR3 DNA: TGTGCCAGCAGTGAAAGGGCTAGCGGGTCATTCAAGCAGTACTTC
CDR3 protein: CASSERASGSFKQYF

V gene: TRBV19
J gene: TRBJ2-2
clone size: -
D gene: TRBD2
CDR3 DNA: TGTGCCAGTACCGAAGGGGTAGCGGGAGCTATCTTGGGGACCGGGGAGCTGTTTTTT
CDR3 protein: CASTEGVAGAILGTGELFF

V gene: TRBV12-3/TRBV12-4
J gene: TRBJ1-2
clone size: few
D gene: -
CDR3 DNA: TGTGCCAGCAGTTTGTTGGCAGGGACCTATGGCTACACCTTC
CDR3 protein: CASSLLAGTYGYTF

V gene: TRBV5-1
J gene: TRBJ2-3
clone size: few
D gene: TRBD1
CDR3 DNA: TGCGCCAGCAGCCTTCCGACGACAGGGGGCTACACAGATACGCAGTATTTT
CDR3 protein: CASSLPTTGGYTDTQYF

V gene: TRBV29-1
J gene: TRBJ1-2
clone size: few
D gene: -
CDR3 DNA: TGCAGCGTTGAAGATTTGGGCCAGGGCTATGGCTACACCTTC
CDR3 protein: CSVEDLGQGYGYTF

V gene: TRBV27
J gene: TRBJ1-4
clone size: few
D gene: TRBD1
CDR3 DNA: TGTGCCAGCAGCCCACGACTTACCGGGACAGGGAATGAAAAACTGTTTTTT
CDR3 protein: CASSPRLTGTGNEKLFF

V gene: TRBV29-1
J gene: TRBJ2-5
clone size: -
D gene: -
CDR3 DNA: TGCAGCGTTGATCGCCGGGCAGGGGGGGAGACCCAGTACTTC
CDR3 protein: CSVDRRAGGETQYF